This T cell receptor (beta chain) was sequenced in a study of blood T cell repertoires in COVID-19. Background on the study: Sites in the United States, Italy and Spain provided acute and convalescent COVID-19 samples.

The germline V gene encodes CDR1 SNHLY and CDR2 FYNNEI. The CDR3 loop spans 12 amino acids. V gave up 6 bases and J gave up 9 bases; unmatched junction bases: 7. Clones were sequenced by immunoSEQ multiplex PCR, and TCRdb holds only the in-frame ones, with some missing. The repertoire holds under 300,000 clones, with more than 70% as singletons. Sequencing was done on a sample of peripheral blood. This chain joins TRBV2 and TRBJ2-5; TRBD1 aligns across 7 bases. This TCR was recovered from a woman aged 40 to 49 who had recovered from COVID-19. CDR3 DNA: TGTGCCAGCAGAGGGGACCAGGGGGCCCAGTACTTC. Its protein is CASRGDQGAQYF.